This T cell receptor beta chain appears in the sequencing data of a study of blood T cells in healthy people across ages (dated by TCRdb to 2015 to 2017). At the level of the whole study: Template switching captured roughly one uniquely barcoded TCR beta cDNA molecule per two T cells in model experiments. Using deep sequencing normalized with unique cDNA molecular identifiers, the study measured how TCR beta repertoire diversity changes with age. Four age groups were formed from the donors: young (average approximately 15 years), middle-aged (around 39), aged (around 62) and long-lived (about 80). Two additional independent replicas of 1 million unique cDNA reads from the same blood draw were analyzed for two donors (one aged 18 to 30 and one aged 80 or older). Study-level results and caveats: Estimates of total diversity based on one million sequenced T cells were considered lower bounds and underestimates. Compared with the aged group, the long-lived group had more naive CD4+ T cells, fewer expanded clones and increased TCR diversity, a pattern suggesting age selection. The percentage of naive T cells measured by flow cytometry correlated strongly with observed TCR beta diversity. Donor CMV infection status was unknown, potentially confounding age-related changes in expanded clonotypes. As age increased, observed TCR beta diversity per million T cells dropped in a roughly linear way, and a significant reduction was already evident by age about 40. Bulk unsorted PBMC profiling prevented conclusive comparison of naive and antigen-experienced compartments.

Systemically healthy Caucasian individuals from Russia, around 39 in total and aged roughly 6 to 100 years, were included as donors. Approximately 9.3 milliliters of peripheral blood were drawn from each donor into EDTA-treated Vacutainer tubes. Ficoll-Paque density-gradient centrifugation was used to isolate PBMCs, with at least 7 million obtained per sample. Total RNA, at least 5.5 micrograms per sample, was extracted from PBMCs with Trizol reagent. For every donor, an aliquot of PBMCs went through flow cytometry to measure the percentages of naive CD45RAhigh/CD27high T cells. As regards this clonotype: Its antigen specificity is not known. No base qualities exist here, and no much larger clone lies one base off it.

Receptor libraries were prepared by 5' RACE. These reads were obtained on an Illumina HiSeq 2500. A second PCR of about 6 to 11 cycles was run with a J-beta primer mix and a sample-barcoded 5' primer. Each TCR beta cDNA molecule received a unique molecular identifier from a template-switch 5' adaptor carrying 12 random nucleotides. Each sample yielded at least 3 million CDR3-containing paired-end reads. All of the RNA was converted into first-strand cDNA using the Mint cDNA synthesis kit, with a TRBC-specific oligonucleotide serving as the primer. Following uracil-DNA glycosylase treatment, all cDNA underwent a first 18-cycle PCR with the universal primers M1SS and BC2_uni_R. From the authors' description of their analysis: For normalization, 1 million high-quality reads were randomly selected from each sample, with every read carrying a distinct molecular identifier. Reads with shared molecular identifiers were discarded instead of being binned into consensus sequences. MiTCR, with a Q25 quality threshold and the strictest error-elimination algorithm, was used for CDR3 identification, clonotype clustering and error correction. A nonparametric unseen species model with Euler transformation was used to estimate lower-bound total TCR beta diversity. The public reads were quality trimmed at Q25 with fastp and then assembled into clones with MiXCR by TCRdb, keeping productive beta chains. When rows share a CDR3 protein, they turn into one entry using the most common DNA and genes. TCRdb, rather than the study authors, made the V and J calls. In all, the sample holds some 760,000 distinct CDR3 sequences, and approximately 25% of those were seen once. Around 3.6% of the sample is held by the ten biggest clonotypes.

Via the germline V gene, CDR1 is SQVTM and CDR2 ANQGSEA. The cysteine opens and the phenylalanine closes a CDR3 of 12 amino acids. This entry keeps only the CDR3 DNA: 36 bases, framed from base 1. Trimming costs V 7 bases and J 3 bases, and their ends lie 12 bases apart. These same data were also listed under a study on T cells of mothers and their children. As described in the second report: Nine systemically healthy Caucasian individuals, comprising three mothers and their six children, were included as donors. cDNA synthesis consumed the entire amount of extracted RNA, loaded at about 1.5 ug RNA in each 15 ul reaction. In the second PCR, the M1S primer added sample barcodes and 2-4 random nucleotides. Over 9.5 million TCR beta CDR3 reads were obtained for each mother, and about 3 million reads were obtained for each child. In both related and unrelated pairs, thymic selection shapes the output of TCR recombination in a similar way, with inherited differences having only a minor effect. Normalized repertoire overlap in related mother-child pairs was always slightly higher than in unrelated mother-child pairs, but the difference was never significant. No persistent microchimeric T cell clones were found, with a detection sensitivity of 80 to 100 clones per million clonotypes. Deep NGS was used in the study to compare the TCR beta repertoires of mothers and children and to look for features that separate related mother-child pairs from unrelated individuals. Mothers averaged roughly 40 +/- 4 years of age and children averaged around 10 +/- 4 years. After adapters were ligated using NEBNext reagents, the libraries underwent 100+100 nt paired-end sequencing on an Illumina HiSeq 2000. To prevent cross-contamination, the mother and child libraries were prepared one month apart and sequenced in separate runs. Between 500,000 and 2,000,000 distinct TCR beta clonotypes were identified per donor. Naive TCR beta clonotypes were estimated from low-frequency clonotypes matched to each donor's FACS-determined naive share, without sorting.

Sequencing was carried out using blood. The receptor chain draws on TRBV29-1 and TRBJ1-1, with a tentative D gene TRBD1 over 6 matching bases. The clonotype comes from a boy aged 5-17 years in good health. The DNA is TGCAGCGGTAGGGGGTGGGACACTGAAGCTTTCTTT. It translates to CSGRGWDTEAFF.